This TCR beta chain comes out of a study of T cell changes during pregnancy in multiple sclerosis. Sequencing used immunoSEQ multiplex PCR; TCRdb keeps in-frame clones, though not all of them. The sample contains some 100,000 clones, roughly nine tenths of which appear only once. This CDR3 is built from 14 residues. After removal of 6 bases from V and 4 bases from J, the junction contained 2 bases not matched to a gene. The V gene's germline CDR1 is MNHNS and CDR2 SASEGT. The source of this sequence is a female donor with multiple sclerosis, enrolled in a pregnancy study. Material: peripheral blood, obtained in the second trimester of pregnancy. The V call is TRBV6-1, the J call TRBJ2-3; 12 nucleotides line up with TRBD2. CDR3 bases: TGTGCCAGCAGGACTAGCGGGAGAGCAGATACGCAGTATTTT. Its protein is CASRTSGRADTQYF.